This T cell receptor beta chain was documented in a study of blood T cell repertoires in COVID-19. CDR1 is LNHDA and CDR2 is SQIVND in the germline V gene (reference sequence). Trimming stripped 2 bases from V and 4 bases from J, with 12 bases between. The CDR3 sequence is 15 residues long. Authors' processing steps: The authors estimated nucleated cell counts from reference gene primer amplification. Data came from immunoSEQ multiplex PCR; TCRdb stores just in-frame clones and leaves some out. V, J and clone size reflect that table, while D and trimming were determined from the DNA. The table has 100,000 to 150,000 clones, approximately 90% seen once. This clone was seen just once.

The sequencing input was peripheral blood. The TCR was taken from a man aged 50-59 years with COVID-19, enrolled during active disease. The V call is TRBV19, the J call TRBJ1-5; TRBD1 might be the D (5 bases). In nucleotides, the CDR3 is TGTGCCAGTAGTATATCTGGGGCAATGAATCAGCCCCAGCATTTT. This sequence encodes CASSISGAMNQPQHF. Looking up the rest from reference TRBV19 and TRBJ1-5 gives the full variable domain: DGGITQSPKYLFRKEGQNVTLSCEQNLNHDAMYWYRQDPGQGLRLIYYSQIVNDFQKGDIAEGYSVSREKKESFPLTVTSAQKNPTAFYLCASSISGAMNQPQHFGDGTRLSIL.